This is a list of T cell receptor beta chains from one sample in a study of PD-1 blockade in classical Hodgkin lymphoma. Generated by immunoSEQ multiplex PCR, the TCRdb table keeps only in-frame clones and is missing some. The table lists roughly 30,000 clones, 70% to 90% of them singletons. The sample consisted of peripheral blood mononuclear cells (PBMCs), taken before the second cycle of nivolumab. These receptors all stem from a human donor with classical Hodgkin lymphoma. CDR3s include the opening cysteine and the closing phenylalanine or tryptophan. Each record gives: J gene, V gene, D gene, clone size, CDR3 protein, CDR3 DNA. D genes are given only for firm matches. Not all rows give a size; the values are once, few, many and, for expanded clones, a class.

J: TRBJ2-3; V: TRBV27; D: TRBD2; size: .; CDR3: CASRPLGLASSTDTQYF; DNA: TGTGCCAGCAGACCTTTGGGACTAGCTTCGAGCACAGATACGCAGTATTTT
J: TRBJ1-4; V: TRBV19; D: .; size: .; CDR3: CASRHPATPTNEKLFF; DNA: TGTGCCAGTAGACACCCGGCGACTCCAACTAATGAAAAACTGTTTTTT
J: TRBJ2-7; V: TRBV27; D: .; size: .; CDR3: CASRFQRQAHEQYF; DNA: TGTGCCAGCAGATTCCAAAGACAGGCCCACGAGCAGTACTTC
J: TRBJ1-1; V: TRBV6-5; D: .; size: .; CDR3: CASTTGGVGAFF; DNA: TGTGCCAGCACCACGGGCGGCGTTGGCGCTTTCTTT
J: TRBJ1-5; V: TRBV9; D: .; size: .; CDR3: CASSVVDPPGEASNQPQHF; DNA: TGTGCCAGCAGCGTAGTGGACCCGCCCGGAGAGGCAAGCAATCAGCCCCAGCATTTT
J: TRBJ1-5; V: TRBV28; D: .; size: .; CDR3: CASSLVLTRQHF; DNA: TGTGCCAGCAGTTTGGTCCTGACACGCCAGCATTTT
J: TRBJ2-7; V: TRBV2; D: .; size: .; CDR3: CASSGQGYEQYF; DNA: TGTGCCAGCAGTGGTCAGGGCTACGAGCAGTACTTC
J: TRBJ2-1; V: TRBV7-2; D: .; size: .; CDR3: CASSLSRNNEQFF; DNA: TGTGCCAGCAGCTTATCTAGGAACAATGAGCAGTTCTTC
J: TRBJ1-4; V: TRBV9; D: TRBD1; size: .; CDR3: CASSVGEMGDRANEKLFF; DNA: TGTGCCAGCAGCGTAGGTGAAATGGGGGACAGAGCGAATGAAAAACTGTTTTTT
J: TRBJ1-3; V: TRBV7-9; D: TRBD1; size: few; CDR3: CASSFGAGQRNTIYF; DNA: TGTGCCAGCAGCTTCGGTGCGGGACAGCGAAACACCATATATTTT